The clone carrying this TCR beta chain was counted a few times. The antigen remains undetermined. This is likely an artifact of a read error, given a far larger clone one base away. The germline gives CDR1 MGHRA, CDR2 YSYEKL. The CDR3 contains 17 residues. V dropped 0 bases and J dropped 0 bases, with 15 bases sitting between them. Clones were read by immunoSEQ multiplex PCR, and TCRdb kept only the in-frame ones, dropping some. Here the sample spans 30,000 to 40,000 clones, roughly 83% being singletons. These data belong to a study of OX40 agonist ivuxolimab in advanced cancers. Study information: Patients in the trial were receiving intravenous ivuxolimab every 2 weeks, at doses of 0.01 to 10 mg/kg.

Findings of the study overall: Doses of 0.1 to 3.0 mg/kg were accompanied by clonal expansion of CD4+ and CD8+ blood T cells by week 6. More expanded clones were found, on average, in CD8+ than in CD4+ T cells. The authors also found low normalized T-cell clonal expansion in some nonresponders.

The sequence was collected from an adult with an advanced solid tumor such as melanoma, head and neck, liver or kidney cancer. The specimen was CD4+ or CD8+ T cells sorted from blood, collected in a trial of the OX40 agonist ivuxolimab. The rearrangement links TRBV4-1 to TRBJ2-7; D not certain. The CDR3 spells CASSQEGPSESSYEQYF. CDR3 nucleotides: TGCGCCAGCAGCCAAGAAGGCCCTTCCGAAAGCTCCTACGAGCAGTACTTC.